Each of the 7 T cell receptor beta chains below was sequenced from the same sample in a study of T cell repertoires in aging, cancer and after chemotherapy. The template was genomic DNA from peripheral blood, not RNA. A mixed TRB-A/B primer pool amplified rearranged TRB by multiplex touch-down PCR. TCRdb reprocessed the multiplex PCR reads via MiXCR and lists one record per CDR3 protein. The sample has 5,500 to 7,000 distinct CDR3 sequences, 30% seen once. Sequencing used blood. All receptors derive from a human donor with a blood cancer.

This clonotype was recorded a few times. Here the CDR3 DNA reads TGTGCCAGCAGCTTAGTAGCGGGGAGCTACAATGAGCAGTTCTTC. It yields the protein CASSLVAGSYNEQFF. This chain links TRBV7-2 with TRBJ2-1; 8 bases agree with TRBD2. With V trimmed by 1 base and J by 3 bases, 2 bases remained unmatched. The CDR3 spans 15 residues. Germline assignment: CDR1 SGHTA and CDR2 FQGNSA.

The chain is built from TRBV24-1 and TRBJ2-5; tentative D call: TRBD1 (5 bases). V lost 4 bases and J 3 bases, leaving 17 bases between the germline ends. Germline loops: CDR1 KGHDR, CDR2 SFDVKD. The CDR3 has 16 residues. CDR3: CATSDPRETFKETQYF. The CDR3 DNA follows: TGTGCCACCAGTGACCCCAGGGAAACTTTCAAAGAGACCCAGTACTTC.

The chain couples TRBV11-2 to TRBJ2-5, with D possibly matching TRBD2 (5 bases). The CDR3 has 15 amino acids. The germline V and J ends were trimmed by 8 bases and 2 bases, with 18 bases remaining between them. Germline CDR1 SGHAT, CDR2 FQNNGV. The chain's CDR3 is CASPLLRDLQETQYF. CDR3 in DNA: TGTGCCAGCCCCCTGCTGAGGGATTTACAAGAGACCCAGTACTTC.

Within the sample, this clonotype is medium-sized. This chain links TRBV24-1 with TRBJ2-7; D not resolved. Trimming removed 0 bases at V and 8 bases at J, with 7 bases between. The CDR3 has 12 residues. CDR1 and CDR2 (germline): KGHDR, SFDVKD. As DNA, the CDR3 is TGTGCCACCAGTGATTTGAGAGGCCAGCAGTACTTC. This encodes CATSDLRGQQYF.

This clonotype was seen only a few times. CDR3 sequence reads: CASSLVGVSTDTQYF. The CDR3 DNA follows: TGTGCCAGCAGTTTAGTAGGGGTTAGCACAGATACGCAGTATTTT. V and J are TRBV28 and TRBJ2-3; maybe TRBD1 (5 bases). The germline V gene has CDR1 MDHEN and CDR2 SYDVKM. CDR3 length equals 15 residues. V shed 2 bases and J shed 0 bases, with 9 bases lying between them.

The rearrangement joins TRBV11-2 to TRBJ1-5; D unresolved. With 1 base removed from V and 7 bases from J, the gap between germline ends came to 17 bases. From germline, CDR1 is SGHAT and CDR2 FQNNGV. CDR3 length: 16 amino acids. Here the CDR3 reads CASSLGRDGPVQPQHF. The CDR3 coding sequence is TGTGCCAGCAGCTTAGGAAGGGATGGTCCGGTCCAGCCCCAGCATTTT. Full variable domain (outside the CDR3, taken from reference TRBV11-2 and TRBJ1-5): EAGVAQSPRYKIIEKRQSVAFWCNPISGHATLYWYQQILGQGPKLLIQFQNNGVVDDSQLPKDRFSAERLKGVDSTLKIQPAKLEDSAVYLCASSLGRDGPVQPQHFGDGTRLSIL.

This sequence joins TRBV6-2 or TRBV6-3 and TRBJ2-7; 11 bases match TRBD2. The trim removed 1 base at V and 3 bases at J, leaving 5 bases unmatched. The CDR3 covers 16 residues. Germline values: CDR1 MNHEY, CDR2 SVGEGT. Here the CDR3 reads CASSYLAGGGRYEQYF. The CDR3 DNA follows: TGTGCCAGCAGTTACTTAGCGGGAGGGGGTCGCTACGAGCAGTACTTC.